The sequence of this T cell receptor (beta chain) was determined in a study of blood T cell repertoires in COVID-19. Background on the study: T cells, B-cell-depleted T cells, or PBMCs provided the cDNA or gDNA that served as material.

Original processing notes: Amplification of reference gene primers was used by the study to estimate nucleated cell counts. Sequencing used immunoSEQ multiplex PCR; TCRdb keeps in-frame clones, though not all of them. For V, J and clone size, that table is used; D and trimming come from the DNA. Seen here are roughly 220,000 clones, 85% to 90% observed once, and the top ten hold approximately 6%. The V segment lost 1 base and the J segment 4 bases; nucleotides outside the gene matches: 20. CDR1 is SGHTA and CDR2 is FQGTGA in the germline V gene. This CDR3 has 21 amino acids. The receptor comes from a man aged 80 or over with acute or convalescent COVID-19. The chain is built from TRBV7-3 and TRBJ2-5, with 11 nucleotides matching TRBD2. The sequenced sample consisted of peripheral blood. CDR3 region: CASSLNPRGLAGGYEGETQYF. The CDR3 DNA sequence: TGTGCCAGCAGCTTAAATCCGAGGGGGCTAGCGGGAGGTTATGAAGGAGAGACCCAGTACTTC.